These T cell receptor beta chains were read from a single sample in a study of vaccination effects on CD4 cells after COVID-19. Sequencing was performed with immunoSEQ multiplex PCR; in TCRdb, only in-frame clones are kept and a portion is missing. The sample consists of 25,000 to 30,000 clones, less than 85% of them appearing once. No antigen is known for these receptors. This sample comprised CD4+ T cells from PBMCs cultured with HCoV-NL63 spike peptides, obtained after COVID-19 vaccination. Receptor source: a human donor who received a COVID-19 vaccine. The CDR3 runs from the conserved cysteine through the conserved F or W. A D gene is named only where the DNA matches it firmly. Clone size is shown for a subset of rows, as once, few, many or a class of expanded clone.

v_gene	len	j_gene	abundance	d_gene	CDR3aa	CDR3nt
TRBV20-1	13	TRBJ1-5	.	.	CSASGVNNQPQHF	TGCAGTGCTAGTGGGGTGAACAATCAGCCCCAGCATTTT
TRBV4-2	15	TRBJ2-4	.	.	CASSQDLGAKNIQYF	TGTGCCAGCAGCCAAGATCTTGGAGCCAAAAACATTCAGTACTTC
TRBV9	15	TRBJ1-1	few	.	CASSVGGPKNTEAFF	TGTGCCAGCAGCGTAGGGGGACCCAAGAACACTGAAGCTTTCTTT
TRBV6-5	13	TRBJ2-1	.	.	CASILSSYNEQFF	TGTGCCAGTATTTTGAGCTCCTACAATGAGCAGTTCTTC
TRBV7-8	16	TRBJ1-5	.	TRBD1	CASSSRFRDRDQPQHF	TGTGCCAGCAGTTCTCGGTTTCGGGACAGAGATCAGCCCCAGCATTTT
TRBV19	13	TRBJ1-1	.	.	CASSQGLSTEAFF	TGTGCCAGTAGTCAGGGATTGAGCACTGAAGCTTTCTTT
TRBV30	13	TRBJ1-6	.	TRBD1	CAWSKTGYSPLHF	TGTGCCTGGAGTAAGACAGGGTATTCACCCCTCCACTTT
TRBV11-3	13	TRBJ1-1	.	.	CASSPVADTEAFF	TGTGCCAGCAGCCCCGTTGCGGACACTGAAGCTTTCTTT
TRBV5-1	14	TRBJ2-7	.	TRBD1	CASSPMTGTREQYF	TGCGCCAGCAGCCCCATGACAGGGACGAGAGAGCAGTACTTC
TRBV18	14	TRBJ1-1	.	.	CASSLKDAGVEAFF	TGTGCCAGCTCACTAAAGGACGCCGGGGTAGAAGCTTTCTTT
TRBV5-8	16	TRBJ2-2	.	.	CASSSWGGPNTGELFF	TGTGCCAGCAGTTCCTGGGGGGGGCCGAACACCGGGGAGCTGTTTTTT
TRBV2	13	TRBJ1-2	.	.	CASSADGYYGYTF	TGTGCCAGCAGCGCGGACGGTTACTATGGCTACACCTTC
TRBV7-2	15	TRBJ1-3	.	TRBD1	CASSLSSTGGNTIYF	TGTGCCAGCAGCTTGAGCTCGACAGGGGGAAACACCATATATTTT
TRBV19	16	TRBJ1-1	.	TRBD1	CASSTSLINRDREAFF	TGTGCCAGTAGTACAAGCCTAATAAACCGGGACAGGGAAGCTTTCTTT
TRBV5-6	13	TRBJ1-2	.	.	CASSLVQSYGYTF	TGTGCCAGCAGCTTAGTCCAAAGCTATGGCTACACCTTC
TRBV6-5	15	TRBJ2-7	.	TRBD1	CASSYSRQGDYEQYF	TGTGCCAGCAGTTACTCGAGACAGGGGGACTACGAGCAGTACTTC
TRBV2	15	TRBJ1-5	.	.	CASSDDHLNNQPQHF	TGTGCCAGCAGCGACGACCATCTAAACAATCAGCCCCAGCATTTT
TRBV21-1	17	TRBJ2-1	.	.	CASSLPFSGTEDNEQFF	TGTGCCAGCAGCCTTCCCTTTAGCGGGACAGAAGACAATGAGCAGTTCTTC